Below, 9 T cell receptor beta chains from the same sample are listed, as sequenced in a study of blood T cells in healthy people across ages. Next came a second PCR, run for about 6 to 12 cycles, which used a sample-barcoded 5' primer along with a J-beta primer mix. MiXCR, applied by TCRdb to the 5' RACE reads, yields one record per CDR3 protein. The sample has over a million distinct CDR3 sequences; about 42% are singletons. The sample consisted of blood. All receptors come from a woman younger than 35 in good health.

The chain joins TRBV7-6 to TRBJ2-7; TRBD2 matches at 13 bases. The germline V gene has CDR1 SGHVS and CDR2 FNYEAQ. The CDR3 totals 15 residues. After removal of 5 bases from V and 6 bases from J, the junction contained 7 bases not matched to a gene. The CDR3 spells CASSGGLAGAGEQYF. DNA for the CDR3: TGTGCCAGCAGCGGAGGACTAGCGGGAGCGGGCGAGCAGTACTTC.

The sample holds a few counts of this clonotype. This rearrangement joins TRBV21-1 to TRBJ2-3; the table calls TRBD2, which could not be checked here. TRBV21-1 represents a pseudogene. The CDR3 loop spans 16 amino acids. CDR3 DNA sequence: TGTGCCAGCAGCAATGCGACTAGCGGGACCTCAGATACGCAGTATTTT. As protein: CASSNATSGTSDTQYF.

The rearrangement uses TRBV5-5 and TRBJ2-7; D uncertain. This CDR3 region has 14 residues. In germline, CDR1 is SGHKS, CDR2 YYEKEE (reference sequence). Trimming cost V 3 bases and J 5 bases, with 15 bases left between them. Here the CDR3 DNA reads TGTGCCAGCAGCTCCTCGGCTTCCCCGGACGAGCAGTACTTC. It is translated as CASSSSASPDEQYF.

This clonotype was observed a handful of times. The chain joins TRBV6-2 or TRBV6-3 to TRBJ2-7; 10 bases align to TRBD1. V lost 8 bases and J lost 2; bases outside the gene matches: 9. From germline, CDR1 is MNHEY and CDR2 SVGEGT. The CDR3 covers 15 residues. The CDR3 DNA reads TGTGCCAGCTTTCCCCGACAGGGGGCTGCCTACGAGCAGTACTTC. Translation gives CASFPRQGAAYEQYF.

This clonotype was observed a handful of times. The gene calls are TRBV7-2 and TRBJ2-3; D possibly matches TRBD1 or TRBD2 (5 bases each). The CDR3 totals 14 residues. V was trimmed by 5 bases and J by 5 bases, leaving 14 bases between them. CDR1 is SGHTA and CDR2 is FQGNSA in the germline V gene. The chain's CDR3 is CASSPRLGEDTQYF. As DNA, the CDR3 is TGTGCCAGCAGCCCCCGACTGGGGGAAGATACGCAGTATTTT.

The gene calls are TRBV7-4 and TRBJ1-6; D not certain. The germline V gene has CDR1 SGHVT and CDR2 SQSDAQ. The CDR3 is 17 residues long. Trimming shortened V by 3 bases and J by 1 base, and 13 bases separated the two germline ends. The CDR3 DNA reads as TGTGCCAGCAGCTTCTCAGAGAATCGGTCCTATAATTCACCCCTCCACTTT. This sequence encodes CASSFSENRSYNSPLHF.

There are a few counts of this clonotype. This chain joins TRBV25-1 and TRBJ1-5; 10 positions agree with TRBD1. The CDR3 is 15 amino acids. The J segment lost 5 bases and the V segment lost 6 bases, leaving 7 bases of the junction unmatched. Germline V lookup: CDR1 MGHDK, CDR2 SYGVNS. CDR3 nucleotide sequence: TGTGCCAGCAGGGCGACAGGGGGCCTATATCAGCCCCAGCATTTT. This sequence encodes CASRATGGLYQPQHF. The full variable domain, rest sourced from reference TRBV25-1 and TRBJ1-5, is EADIYQTPRYLVIGTGKKITLECSQTMGHDKMYWYQQDPGMELHLIHYSYGVNSTEKGDLSSESTVSRIRTEHFPLTLESARPSHTSQYLCASRATGGLYQPQHFGDGTRLSIL.

J is TRBJ2-7 and V is TRBV12-3 or TRBV12-4; a possible D gene is TRBD1 (6 bases). CDR3 length: 14 residues. Trimming left V 3 bases short and J 7 bases short, with 16 bases between. In DNA form, the CDR3 reads TGTGCCAGCAGTTTGGCACAGGGCCACAATGAGCAGTACTTC. It codes for CASSLAQGHNEQYF.

V and J are TRBV2 and TRBJ1-2; 10 bases are shared with TRBD1. This CDR3 has 12 amino acids. The V gene's germline CDR1 is SNHLY and CDR2 FYNNEI. V lost 7 bases and J lost 8; bases outside the gene matches: 4. The CDR3, as DNA: TGTGCCAGCATGGGGACAGGGGTAGGCTACACCTTC. As protein: CASMGTGVGYTF.